Included here is one T cell receptor (beta chain) sequence, with context. These data come from a study of shared clonotypes between healthy human individuals. Some clones are missing from TCRdb's copy, which holds only in-frame ones; the method was immunoSEQ multiplex PCR. The sample lists around 690,000 clones; 80% to 95% were seen once. This clonotype originated in a man younger than 30 in good health. Some clones in this sample may be carry-over from other donors' samples. What was sequenced was memory CD8+ T cells from PBMCs. Subset indicated: CD45RO+ cells pooled with CCR7-negative TemRA cells.

The CDR3 DNA follows: TGTGCCAGTAGTATAGCCCCACGGACTAATGAAAAACTGTTTTTT. Its protein product is CASSIAPRTNEKLFF. The chain links TRBV19 to TRBJ1-4; D is undetermined. Per germline, CDR1 LNHDA and CDR2 SQIVND (reference sequence). The CDR3 spans 15 residues. The germline V and J ends were trimmed by 1 base and 2 bases, with 8 bases remaining between them. The variable domain in full, completed from reference TRBV19 and TRBJ1-4, reads DGGITQSPKYLFRKEGQNVTLSCEQNLNHDAMYWYRQDPGQGLRLIYYSQIVNDFQKGDIAEGYSVSREKKESFPLTVTSAQKNPTAFYLCASSIAPRTNEKLFFGSGTQLSVL.